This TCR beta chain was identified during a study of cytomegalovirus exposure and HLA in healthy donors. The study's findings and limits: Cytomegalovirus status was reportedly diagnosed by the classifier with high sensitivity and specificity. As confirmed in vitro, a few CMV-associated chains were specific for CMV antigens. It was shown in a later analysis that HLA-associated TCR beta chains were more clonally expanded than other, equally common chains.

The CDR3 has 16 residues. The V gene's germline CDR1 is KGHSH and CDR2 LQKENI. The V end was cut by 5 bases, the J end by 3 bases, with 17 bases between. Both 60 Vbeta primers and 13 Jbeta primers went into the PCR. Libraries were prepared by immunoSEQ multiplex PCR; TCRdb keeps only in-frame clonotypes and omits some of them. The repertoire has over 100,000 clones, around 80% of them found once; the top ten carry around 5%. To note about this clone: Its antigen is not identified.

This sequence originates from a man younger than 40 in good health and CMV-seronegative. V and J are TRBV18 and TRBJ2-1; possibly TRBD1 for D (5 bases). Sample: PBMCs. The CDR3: CASSSAYRNRYNEQFF. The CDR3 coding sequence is TGTGCCAGCTCATCCGCTTACAGGAATCGCTACAATGAGCAGTTCTTC.